This T cell receptor beta chain was profiled in a study of sequential checkpoint blockade in melanoma. The overall study: Patients were randomized 1:1 to nivolumab-then-ipilimumab or ipilimumab-then-nivolumab first-line. After both sequences, patients received maintenance nivolumab.

Assay used: immunoSEQ multiplex PCR; TCRdb lists only in-frame clones, some missing. The profile shows under 9,000 clones, 64% of them singletons. V lost 1 base and J 4 bases, leaving 10 bases between the germline ends. Germline loops: CDR1 SGHVS, CDR2 FQNEAQ. The CDR3 has 14 residues. As for treatment: randomized to nivolumab then ipilimumab (arm A) or the reverse (arm B). None of the patients previously received DNA-damaging chemotherapy. Live CD3+CD8+ CD19− CD56− cells were sorted from PBMCs. Material: CD8+ T cells sorted from blood (inferred from file names), obtained from a patient given nivolumab and ipilimumab in sequence. The V and J genes are TRBV7-8 and TRBJ1-1; TRBD1 is a possible D gene (6 bases). This clonotype was obtained from a human patient with melanoma. Some clones in this sample may be carry-over from other donors' samples. CDR3 coding DNA: TGTGCCAGCAGCTTAGGGGGGCTGGTCACTGAAGCTTTCTTT. Translating it yields CASSLGGLVTEAFF. Full variable domain (rest looked up from reference TRBV7-8 and TRBJ1-1): GAGVSQSPRYKVAKRGQDVALRCDPISGHVSLFWYQQALGQGPEFLTYFQNEAQLDKSGLPSDRFFAERPEGSVSTLKIQRTQQEDSAVYLCASSLGGLVTEAFFGQGTRLTVV.